This T cell receptor beta chain was obtained from a study of cytomegalovirus exposure and HLA in healthy donors. Across the study: A previous analysis identified 100 million or so unique TCR beta sequences derived from roughly 180 million T cells. Regarding the study as a whole: What was likely a sequencing artifact was a cluster of highly shared sequence variants.

PCR used 60 Vbeta primers and 13 Jbeta primers. The method was immunoSEQ multiplex PCR; TCRdb's version includes in-frame clones alone and lacks a portion of them. Altogether about 160,000 clones are present, 87% being singletons, with the ten largest covering around 0.93%. Comments on this clone: Antigen: not known.

Sequenced: PBMCs. The sequence came from a woman aged 25 to 45 in good health and CMV-seronegative.

CDR3 nucleotide sequence: TGCGCCAGCAGTGAGGGGACTCTCGAGCAGTACTTC. Residues: CASSEGTLEQYF. This sequence joins TRBV10-1 and TRBJ2-7; D perhaps matches TRBD2 (6 bases). CDR1 is WNHNN and CDR2 is SYGVQD in the germline V gene (reference sequence). The V end was cut by 2 bases, the J end by 6 bases, with 8 bases between. The length of the CDR3 is 12 residues.